The clone carrying this TCR beta chain is categorized as medium-sized. The sample comes from a study of HIV-infected patients and healthy controls. In the study overall: The CD4:CD8 ratio increased slightly in early therapy, but CD8 counts showed no consistent change.

Reverse transcription used around 500 ng RNA and constant-region primers for alpha and beta. Using multiplexing indices, alpha and beta chain libraries were generated apart by chain-specific third strand synthesis. MiXCR, run by TCRdb on the 5' RACE reads, gives a single entry per CDR3 protein. The data contain about 2,000 distinct CDR3 sequences, approximately 15% of them seen just once; the ten biggest clones take up approximately 21%. Antiretroviral therapy had run roughly three months, about 14 weeks, before follow-up blood collection. The repertoire came from unfractionated whole blood and reflected all unsorted peripheral T cells. The specimen was blood, collected during antiretroviral therapy. The sequence was collected from an adult with HIV infection.

This CDR3 is CASSNGRPGANVLTF. The CDR3 DNA follows: TGTGCCAGTAGTAACGGCCGGCCTGGGGCCAACGTCCTGACTTTC. The chain recombines TRBV19 with TRBJ2-6; D is undetermined. V gave up 4 bases and J gave up 2 bases, with 9 bases separating them. The CDR3 is 15 amino acids. The V gene's germline CDR1 is LNHDA and CDR2 SQIVND (reference sequence).